This T cell receptor (beta chain) originates from a study of blood T cell repertoires in COVID-19. Study at large: The cDNA or gDNA used as material had been derived from T cells, B-cell-depleted T cells, or PBMCs.

Self-reported history from a screening survey and questionnaire set each donor's cohort. Assay used: immunoSEQ multiplex PCR; TCRdb lists only in-frame clones, some missing. The table includes roughly 200,000 clones, 83% detected once. V lost 6 bases to trimming and J lost 8 bases; unmatched junction nucleotides: 5. The length of the CDR3 is 13 residues. Germline-derived CDR1 and CDR2 are SGDLS and YYNGEE. The rearrangement links TRBV9 to TRBJ1-6; 7 bases fit TRBD1. Sequencing input: PBMCs or T cells enriched from blood (not recorded which). This TCR derives from a woman aged 45 to 65 who had been exposed to COVID-19. The CDR3 region has the DNA TGTGCCAGCAAACGGCAGGGGGATTCACCCCTCCACTTT. It encodes CASKRQGDSPLHF.